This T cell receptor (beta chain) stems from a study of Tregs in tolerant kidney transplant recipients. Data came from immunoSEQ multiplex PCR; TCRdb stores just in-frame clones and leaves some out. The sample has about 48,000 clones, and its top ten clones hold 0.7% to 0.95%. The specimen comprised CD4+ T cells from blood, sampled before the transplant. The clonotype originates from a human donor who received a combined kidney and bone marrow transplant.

CDR3 amino acids: CASRKTSGSPDTQYF. The DNA read from the CDR3 is TGTGCCAGCAGGAAGACTAGCGGGAGCCCAGATACG. This rearrangement joins TRBV2 to TRBJ2-3; 12 bases align to TRBD2. The missing CDR3 end, 3 residues past where the read stops, is filled in from the germline J gene. V lost 6 bases, J lost 4 bases, and 5 bases stayed unmatched. This CDR3 is built from 15 residues. The germline gives CDR1 SNHLY, CDR2 FYNNEI. The entire variable domain, with the rest obtained from reference TRBV2 and TRBJ2-3, is as follows: EPEVTQTPSHQVTQMGQEVILRCVPISNHLYFYWYRQILGQKVEFLVSFYNNEISEKSEIFDDQFSVERPDGSNFTLKIRSTKLEDSAMYFCASRKTSGSPDTQYFGPGTRLTVL.